This passage covers 27 T cell receptor beta chains from one sample sequenced in a study of stem cell transplantation in POMP-related autoinflammatory disease. Overall study findings and caveats: PRAID patients trended toward lower TRB diversity and higher clonality in all analyzed T-cell subsets. Fewer unique TRB V-J gene pairings were identified in patients with PRAID.

Antigens of these TCRs are unknown. Repertoires were generated with immunoSEQ multiplex PCR, while TCRdb's copy carries only in-frame clones and drops some. This table has about 9,200 clones, approximately 89% appearing once. Source: CD8+ T cells from PBMCs, taken before stem cell transplantation. These TCRs come from a human donor with POMP-related autoinflammation and immune dysregulation (PRAID).

The V gene is TRBV9, the J gene TRBJ2-7; possibly TRBD1 or TRBD2 for D (6 bases each). Trimming took 0 bases from V and 2 from J, leaving 9 bases between them. Germline values: CDR1 SGDLS, CDR2 YYNGEE. The CDR3 has 14 residues. The CDR3 nucleotides read TGTGCCAGCAGCGTAGGGGGGGCCACCTACGAGCAGTACTTC. It translates to CASSVGGATYEQYF. The variable domain in full, completed from reference TRBV9 and TRBJ2-7, reads DSGVTQTPKHLITATGQRVTLRCSPRSGDLSVYWYQQSLDQGLQFLIQYYNGEERAKGNILERFSAQQFPDLHSELNLSSLELGDSALYFCASSVGGATYEQYFGPGTRLTVT.

This rearrangement joins TRBV6-5 to TRBJ1-1; D not certain. Trimming left V 4 bases short and J 3 bases short, with 9 bases between. The CDR3 has 13 amino acids. The germline CDR1 and CDR2 sequences are MNHEY and SVGAGI. CDR3 sequence (DNA): TGTGCCAGCAGTTCACAACACTACACTGAAGCTTTCTTT. Amino acids: CASSSQHYTEAFF.

This chain connects TRBV28 to TRBJ1-2; weak D call: TRBD1 (6 bases). The length of the CDR3 is 18 residues. Germline values: CDR1 MDHEN, CDR2 SYDVKM. The ends were cut back, 5 bases at V and 1 base at J, with 23 bases in the middle. The CDR3 region has the DNA TGTGCCAGCAGTCAGTCCCGTAAACAGGGCCAGGATAACTATGGCTACACCTTC. Residues: CASSQSRKQGQDNYGYTF.

This chain uses TRBV7-9 with TRBJ1-1; D gene uncertain. CDR1 and CDR2 (germline): SEHNR, FQNEAQ (reference sequence). This CDR3 is 13 amino acids long. Trimming took 3 bases from V and 8 from J, leaving 13 bases between them. As DNA, the CDR3 is TGTGCCAGCAGCTTGGTCGAAGAACAAGAAGCTTTCTTT. Its protein is CASSLVEEQEAFF.

This chain uses TRBV4-1 with TRBJ1-2; a possible D gene is TRBD1 (6 bases). This CDR3 has 13 residues. Per the germline V gene, CDR1 is MGHRA and CDR2 is YSYEKL. With 2 bases removed from V and 4 bases from J, the gap between germline ends came to 8 bases. CDR3 loop: CASSQMDSYGYTF. The CDR3 DNA is TGCGCCAGCAGCCAAATGGACAGCTATGGCTACACCTTC.

The chain employs TRBV4-1 and TRBJ2-2; D might be TRBD1 (6 bases). The germline CDR1 and CDR2 sequences are MGHRA and YSYEKL. The CDR3 runs to 16 residues. Trimming stripped 5 bases from V and 0 bases from J, with 13 bases between. This chain's CDR3 is CASSSGVDPNTGELFF. The CDR3 DNA reads as TGCGCCAGCAGCTCAGGGGTCGACCCGAACACCGGGGAGCTGTTTTTT.

This chain joins TRBV7-9 and TRBJ1-2; D is ambiguous. Germline CDR1 SEHNR, CDR2 FQNEAQ (reference sequence). V was clipped by 6 bases and J by 7 bases, with 9 bases between them. This CDR3 is built from 11 residues. The CDR3 region has the DNA TGTGCCAGCAGGGGGAGACTTGGCTACACCTTC. Translated: CASRGRLGYTF.

J is TRBJ1-2 and V is TRBV11-2; D not resolved. Per germline, CDR1 SGHAT and CDR2 FQNNGV. The CDR3 extends over 15 amino acids. V dropped 1 base and J dropped 1 base, with 10 bases sitting between them. CDR3 nucleotide sequence: TGTGCCAGCAGCTTAGGTCCCCACAGTAACTATGGCTACACCTTC. Protein sequence: CASSLGPHSNYGYTF.

This chain joins TRBV7-3 and TRBJ2-7; no firm D call. Germline lookup yields CDR1 SGHTA and CDR2 FQGTGA. The CDR3 contains 14 residues. With 2 bases removed from V and 0 bases from J, the gap between germline ends came to 8 bases. CDR3 loop: CASSLQGGSYEQYF. The CDR3 DNA is TGTGCCAGCAGCTTACAAGGCGGCTCCTACGAGCAGTACTTC.

The DNA for the CDR3 is TGCGCCAGCAGCTCTGGAAACACCATATATTTT. It specifies CASSSGNTIYF. This sequence joins TRBV4-1 and TRBJ1-3; D is unresolved. The length of the CDR3 is 11 residues. From germline, CDR1 is MGHRA and CDR2 YSYEKL. V shed 5 bases and J shed 1 base, with 0 bases lying between them.

The V call is TRBV11-2, the J call TRBJ2-7; 10 bases map to TRBD2. CDR1 and CDR2 (germline): SGHAT, FQNNGV. The CDR3 has 16 amino acids. Unmatched junction bases numbered 5, after V lost 0 bases and J lost 3 bases. CDR3 DNA: TGTGCCAGCAGCTTAGATCTGGCTAGCGGGGGCTACGAGCAGTACTTC. Amino acid sequence: CASSLDLASGGYEQYF. Full variable domain (remainder filled in from reference TRBV11-2 and TRBJ2-7): EAGVAQSPRYKIIEKRQSVAFWCNPISGHATLYWYQQILGQGPKLLIQFQNNGVVDDSQLPKDRFSAERLKGVDSTLKIQPAKLEDSAVYLCASSLDLASGGYEQYFGPGTRLTVT.

This clone was seen more than once but under ten times. This chain connects TRBV2 to TRBJ2-7; the D call may be TRBD1 or TRBD2 (5 bases each). Germline values: CDR1 SNHLY, CDR2 FYNNEI. The ends were cut back, 7 bases at V and 2 bases at J, with 12 bases in the middle. CDR3 size: 13 residues. For the CDR3, the DNA is TGTGCCAGCATTGGGGGAGTCACCTACGAGCAGTACTTC. This gives the protein CASIGGVTYEQYF.

The rearrangement joins TRBV4-1 to TRBJ2-7; 10 bases match TRBD1. Germline-derived CDR1 and CDR2 are MGHRA and YSYEKL. The CDR3 contains 15 residues. Trimming cost V 4 bases and J 3 bases; bases outside gene matches: 6. CDR3: CASSLGTGVGYEQYF. CDR3 coding DNA: TGCGCCAGCAGCCTCGGGACAGGGGTAGGCTACGAGCAGTACTTC.

This clone appeared a single time. The rearrangement uses TRBV27 and TRBJ1-1, with D uncertain. The CDR3 has 13 residues. CDR1 MNHEY and CDR2 SMNVEV come from the germline V gene (reference sequence). V lost 7 bases, J lost 7 bases, and 16 bases lay in between. This CDR3 is CASIALGYREAFF. CDR3 coding DNA: TGTGCCAGCATCGCTCTTGGGTACCGTGAAGCTTTCTTT.

The CDR3 coding sequence is TGTGCCAGCAGCATAAGCGGGACAGAATCTAACTATGGCTACACCTTC. Its translation: CASSISGTESNYGYTF. This rearrangement joins TRBV7-9 to TRBJ1-2, with 7 nucleotides matching TRBD1. The ends lost 5 bases at V and 0 bases at J; junction bases unmatched: 9. The CDR3 is 16 residues long. Germline V lookup: CDR1 SEHNR, CDR2 FQNEAQ (reference sequence).

J is TRBJ1-2 and V is TRBV6-1; unclear D gene. Germline loops: CDR1 MNHNS, CDR2 SASEGT. V was trimmed by 0 bases and J by 7 bases, leaving 12 bases between them. The CDR3 loop spans 14 amino acids. DNA of the CDR3: TGTGCCAGCAGTGAAGCCTTAGGGAACCGTGGCTACACCTTC. This translates into CASSEALGNRGYTF.

The V and J genes are TRBV13 and TRBJ2-7; TRBD1 agrees at 7 bases. With 3 bases clipped from V and 3 bases from J, the junction kept 5 bases outside the gene matches. This CDR3 has 14 residues. CDR1 PRHDT and CDR2 FYEKMQ come from the germline V gene (reference sequence). CDR3 loop: CASSFGRGNYEQYF. CDR3 in DNA: TGTGCCAGCAGCTTCGGCAGGGGGAACTACGAGCAGTACTTC.

This chain links TRBV7-9 with TRBJ1-5, with 8 nucleotides matching TRBD1. V lost 5 bases and J lost 4; bases outside the gene matches: 4. CDR3 size: 14 residues. The germline gives CDR1 SEHNR, CDR2 FQNEAQ (reference sequence). CDR3 in DNA: TGTGCCAGCAGCCGGACAGGGCTTAATCAGCCCCAGCATTTT. It yields the protein CASSRTGLNQPQHF.

Here the CDR3 reads CASSFGTGVYEQYF. CDR3 sequence (DNA): TGTGCCAGCAGCTTCGGGACAGGGGTTTACGAGCAGTACTTC. This chain uses TRBV5-6 with TRBJ2-7; 10 nucleotides line up with TRBD1. Germline CDR1 reads SGHDT; CDR2 reads YYEEEE. V was pared by 2 bases and J by 4 bases, with 3 bases of the junction left unmatched. The CDR3 has 14 amino acids.

V and J are TRBV4-1 and TRBJ2-7, with 12 positions matching TRBD1. With 4 bases clipped from V and 4 bases from J, the junction kept 2 bases outside the gene matches. The CDR3 is made up of 14 amino acids. Germline CDR1 is MGHRA and CDR2 is YSYEKL. This chain's CDR3 is CASSPGQGAYEQYF. In DNA form, the CDR3 reads TGCGCCAGCAGCCCGGGACAGGGGGCATACGAGCAGTACTTC.

In DNA form, the CDR3 reads TGCGCCAGCAGCCAAGTTCCCCCCCCAGGGAACACTGAAGCTTTCTTT. This codes for CASSQVPPPGNTEAFF. V usage is TRBV4-1 and J usage is TRBJ1-1; D is undetermined. Germline V gives CDR1 MGHRA, CDR2 YSYEKL. V lost 1 base, J lost 1 base, and 13 bases lay in between. This CDR3 spans 16 amino acids.

This chain connects TRBV27 to TRBJ2-1; D is uncertain. The V gene's germline CDR1 is MNHEY and CDR2 SMNVEV (reference sequence). Trimming pared 0 bases from V and 8 bases from J, leaving 8 bases between. The CDR3 is 13 residues long. In nucleotides, the CDR3 is TGTGCCAGCAGTTTATCGTCGGCTTATGAGCAGTTCTTC. Its translation: CASSLSSAYEQFF.

The sample holds one count of this clone. The chain is built from TRBV4-1 and TRBJ1-4; 7 bases align to TRBD1. CDR1 is MGHRA, CDR2 YSYEKL, per germline. With V trimmed by 4 bases and J by 5 bases, 7 bases remained unmatched. This CDR3 is 15 amino acids long. This chain's CDR3 is CASSRPGTENEKLFF. CDR3 coding DNA: TGCGCCAGCAGCCGCCCCGGGACAGAGAATGAAAAACTGTTTTTT.

This clone was observed once. The rearrangement joins TRBV9 to TRBJ2-7; D tentatively fits TRBD1 or TRBD2 (5 bases each). The CDR3 has 15 amino acids. The V gene lost 0 bases and the J gene lost 5 bases, with 15 bases spanning the gap. In germline, CDR1 is SGDLS, CDR2 YYNGEE. CDR3 nucleotide sequence: TGTGCCAGCAGCGTAGGAGGGGCTAGGTCGGACGAGCAGTACTTC. It encodes CASSVGGARSDEQYF.

This chain links TRBV29-1 with TRBJ2-1; D remains ambiguous. Trimming removed 7 bases from V and 2 bases from J, with 9 bases in between. Germline V CDR1 and CDR2: SQVTM, ANQGSEA. CDR3 length: 12 residues. CDR3 protein: CSGWEPYNEQFF. The CDR3 DNA follows: TGCAGCGGGTGGGAACCCTACAATGAGCAGTTCTTC.

This chain links TRBV5-3 with TRBJ2-7; D gene uncertain. TRBV5-3 is an open reading frame, and its role is uncertain. This CDR3 is built from 12 residues. The V end was cut by 0 bases, the J end by 11 bases, with 12 bases between. The CDR3 sequence is CARSLEEPSKYF. CDR3 in DNA: TGTGCCAGAAGCTTGGAGGAACCGAGCAAGTACTTC.

The chain uses TRBV5-5 and TRBJ1-5; weak D call: TRBD1 (6 bases). The CDR3 consists of 17 residues. The germline V and J ends were trimmed by 1 base and 3 bases, with 17 bases remaining between them. Germline assignment: CDR1 SGHKS and CDR2 YYEKEE (reference sequence). CDR3: CASSLFRGATDNQPQHF. In DNA, the CDR3 is TGTGCCAGCAGCTTGTTTCGGGGGGCGACGGACAATCAGCCCCAGCATTTT.